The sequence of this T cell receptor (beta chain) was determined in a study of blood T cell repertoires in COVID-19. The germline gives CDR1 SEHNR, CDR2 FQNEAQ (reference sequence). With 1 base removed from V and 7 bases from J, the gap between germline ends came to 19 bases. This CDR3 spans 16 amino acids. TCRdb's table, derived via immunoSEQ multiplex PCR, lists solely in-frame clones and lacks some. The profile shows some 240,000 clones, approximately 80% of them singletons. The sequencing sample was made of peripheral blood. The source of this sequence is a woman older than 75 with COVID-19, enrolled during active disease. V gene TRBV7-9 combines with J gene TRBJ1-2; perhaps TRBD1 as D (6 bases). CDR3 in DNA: TGTGCCAGCAGCTTAGTTGTGGTACAGGGCTTAGGTGGCTACACCTTC. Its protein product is CASSLVVVQGLGGYTF.